The 28 T cell receptor beta chains below were found in one sample sequenced in a study of cytomegalovirus exposure and HLA in healthy donors. PCR employed 60 Vbeta and 13 Jbeta primers. Repertoires were generated with immunoSEQ multiplex PCR, while TCRdb's copy carries only in-frame clones and drops some. Found here are about 82,000 clones, approximately 80% of them singletons; the top ten hold 3% to 3.5%. The sequenced material came from PBMCs. The receptors shown here come from a man in his forties or fifties in good health and CMV-seronegative.

V usage is TRBV7-2 and J usage is TRBJ2-1; TRBD2 matches 10 bases. The CDR3 consists of 16 residues. Germline V gene sequence: CDR1 SGHTA, CDR2 FQGNSA. Trimming took 1 base from V and 9 from J; bases not matched to a gene: 9. DNA for the CDR3: TGTGCCAGCAGCTTAGTAGGAGCGGGGGGGCCACGTGAGCAGTTCTTC. Translating it yields CASSLVGAGGPREQFF.

The chain employs TRBV27 and TRBJ1-4; unclear D gene. CDR1 is MNHEY and CDR2 is SMNVEV in the germline V gene (reference sequence). CDR3 size: 14 residues. V was clipped by 10 bases and J by 4 bases, with 16 bases between them. CDR3 sequence: CATARGGLNEKLFF. The DNA for the CDR3 is TGTGCCACTGCCCGGGGTGGGCTTAATGAAAAACTGTTTTTT.

V gene TRBV2 combines with J gene TRBJ2-1; D perhaps matches TRBD2 (5 bases). Trimming took off 4 bases at V and 6 bases at J, with 10 bases between the two ends. The CDR3 runs 13 residues. Germline loops: CDR1 SNHLY, CDR2 FYNNEI. This CDR3 is CASSVDYLNEQFF. The DNA for the CDR3 is TGTGCCAGCAGTGTCGACTACCTCAATGAGCAGTTCTTC.

This chain uses TRBV7-9 with TRBJ1-4; a possible D gene is TRBD1 (5 bases). Trimming stripped 5 bases from V and 5 bases from J, with 15 bases between. This CDR3 is built from 15 residues. CDR1 and CDR2 from the germline V gene are SEHNR and FQNEAQ (reference sequence). CDR3 nucleotides: TGTGCCAGCAGCACGGGGGGGACTTCCAATGAAAAACTGTTTTTT. As protein: CASSTGGTSNEKLFF. The variable domain in full, completed from reference TRBV7-9 and TRBJ1-4, reads DTGVSQNPRHKITKRGQNVTFRCDPISEHNRLYWYRQTLGQGPEFLTYFQNEAQLEKSRLLSDRFSAERPKGSFSTLEIQRTEQGDSAMYLCASSTGGTSNEKLFFGSGTQLSVL.

The chain employs TRBV2 and TRBJ2-5, with D tentatively TRBD2 (5 bases). Between the trimmed V and J ends, which lost 5 bases and 11 bases, there was a span of 15 bases. The CDR3 runs 12 residues. Germline V CDR1 and CDR2: SNHLY, FYNNEI. As DNA, the CDR3 is TGTGCCAGCAGTCGTAATTACGGGGAGCAGTACTTC. This translates into CASSRNYGEQYF.

V usage is TRBV6-1 and J usage is TRBJ2-1; a possible D gene is TRBD1 (6 bases). This CDR3 contains 15 residues. V shed 4 bases and J shed 1 base, with 11 bases lying between them. Germline CDR1 and CDR2: MNHNS and SASEGT. The CDR3 nucleotides are TGTGCCAGCAGTGCCCAGGACAGTTCCTACAATGAGCAGTTCTTC. This encodes CASSAQDSSYNEQFF.

The gene calls are TRBV27 and TRBJ2-1; TRBD2 matches at 11 bases. Germline CDR1 and CDR2: MNHEY and SMNVEV (reference sequence). Germline trimming cut 4 bases from V and 4 bases from J; bases unmatched to any gene: 9. CDR3 length: 17 residues. In DNA form, the CDR3 reads TGTGCCAGCAGTTCGCTGACTAGCGGGGCTATATACAATGAGCAGTTCTTC. Protein sequence: CASSSLTSGAIYNEQFF.

This clone has only a few counts. The DNA of the CDR3 is TGTGCCAGTAGCCAAGTAGGGGACAAAAACATTCAGTACTTC. It specifies CASSQVGDKNIQYF. The J gene is TRBJ2-4, the V gene TRBV19, with D possibly TRBD1 on 5 matching bases. Germline V CDR1 and CDR2: LNHDA, SQIVND (reference sequence). V was shortened by 6 bases and J by 3 bases, with 12 bases between the two germline ends. This CDR3 spans 14 amino acids.

The chain links TRBV27 to TRBJ2-1, with a weak D call TRBD1 (6 bases). CDR3 size: 16 residues. The germline V gene encodes CDR1 MNHEY and CDR2 SMNVEV (reference sequence). The V gene lost 3 bases and the J gene lost 0 bases, with 12 bases spanning the gap. CDR3 region: CASSFARTVSYNEQFF. CDR3 DNA: TGTGCCAGCAGTTTTGCCCGGACAGTCTCCTACAATGAGCAGTTCTTC.

The chain joins TRBV7-9 to TRBJ2-7; 8 bases agree with TRBD1. Germline values: CDR1 SEHNR, CDR2 FQNEAQ (reference sequence). After removal of 5 bases from V and 3 bases from J, the junction contained 9 bases not matched to a gene. The CDR3 has 15 residues. As DNA, the CDR3 is TGTGCCAGCAGCGACGGGACCGGGACAGGCTACGAGCAGTACTTC. It translates to CASSDGTGTGYEQYF.

The chain combines TRBV7-2 with TRBJ1-1; D unresolved. CDR3 size: 13 residues. Germline V gene data show CDR1 as SGHTA and CDR2 as FQGNSA. The germline V and J ends were trimmed by 5 bases and 2 bases, with 9 bases remaining between them. The CDR3 sequence is CASSPAVNTEAFF. DNA for the CDR3: TGTGCCAGCAGCCCTGCGGTAAACACTGAAGCTTTCTTT.

This clone was detected only a few times. The rearrangement links TRBV30 to TRBJ1-6, with D hard to call. V dropped 3 bases and J dropped 5 bases, with 14 bases sitting between them. CDR3 length: 15 amino acids. Germline values: CDR1 GTSNPN, CDR2 SVGIG (reference sequence). The CDR3 DNA sequence: TGTGCCTGGAGCCTCGGAATGGGCGATAATTCACCCCTCCACTTT. Protein: CAWSLGMGDNSPLHF.

This clone came up a few times. The V and J genes are TRBV6-1 and TRBJ1-3; weak D call: TRBD1 (5 bases). CDR3 size: 17 residues. Trimming cost V 4 bases and J 0 bases, with 16 bases left between them. CDR1 and CDR2 (germline): MNHNS, SASEGT. CDR3 in DNA: TGTGCCAGCAGTGTTGGGGCCAGGACATTCTCTGGAAACACCATATATTTT. The encoded protein is CASSVGARTFSGNTIYF.

In this sample, this clone turned up once. This chain joins TRBV7-8 and TRBJ2-1, with D hard to call. Per germline, CDR1 SGHVS and CDR2 FQNEAQ. The CDR3 loop spans 15 amino acids. V lost 5 bases and J lost 1, with 12 bases in between. For the CDR3, the DNA is TGTGCCAGCAGCCCCGCCGGGTCGTCCTACAATGAGCAGTTCTTC. This encodes CASSPAGSSYNEQFF.

This clone occurred once. The chain carries TRBV5-1 and TRBJ2-2; the match to TRBD1 covers 8 bases. The CDR3 sequence is 14 residues long. Trimming cost V 3 bases and J 7 bases; bases outside gene matches: 5. Germline V gene sequence: CDR1 SGHRS, CDR2 YFSETQ. CDR3 sequence reads: CASSSGGNGGELFF. Here the CDR3 DNA reads TGCGCCAGCAGCTCAGGGGGCAACGGCGGGGAGCTGTTTTTT.

The chain links TRBV5-1 to TRBJ2-5; 10 bases are a match to TRBD1. The CDR3 extends over 15 amino acids. Germline trimming cut 5 bases from V and 4 bases from J; bases unmatched to any gene: 8. Germline assignment: CDR1 SGHRS and CDR2 YFSETQ. The CDR3 coding sequence is TGCGCCAGCAGTTTTGGGGACAGGGGTTCAGAGACCCAGTACTTC. This gives the protein CASSFGDRGSETQYF.

V is TRBV2 and J is TRBJ2-1; 7 bases agree with TRBD1. The V gene's germline CDR1 is SNHLY and CDR2 FYNNEI. V lost 10 bases, J lost 5 bases, and 8 bases stayed unmatched. The CDR3 has 13 amino acids. The CDR3 DNA reads as TGTGCCACCAAACAGGGGTTTAACAATGAGCAGTTCTTC. Protein product: CATKQGFNNEQFF.

The gene calls are TRBV28 and TRBJ2-2; TRBD1 aligns across 8 bases. From germline, CDR1 is MDHEN and CDR2 SYDVKM. The J segment lost 1 base and the V segment lost 5 bases, leaving 6 bases of the junction unmatched. The CDR3 runs to 16 residues. As DNA, the CDR3 is TGTGCCAGCAGTCCCCTTGGACAGGGGAACACCGGGGAGCTGTTTTTT. It specifies CASSPLGQGNTGELFF.

This chain links TRBV6-1 with TRBJ2-7, with TRBD2 matching 10 bases. V shed 2 bases and J 5 bases; nucleotides not matched to a gene: 12. Germline V gene sequence: CDR1 MNHNS, CDR2 SASEGT. The CDR3 is 17 amino acids. The CDR3 is CASSEYQRGGLVHEQYF. The CDR3 nucleotides read TGTGCCAGCAGTGAATACCAGCGGGGGGGCCTAGTCCACGAGCAGTACTTC.

The chain uses TRBV5-6 and TRBJ1-2; 7 bases agree with TRBD1. There are 15 residues in the CDR3. Trimming at V came to 0 bases and at J to 3 bases, leaving 5 bases not matched to a gene. Germline CDR1 and CDR2: SGHDT and YYEEEE. CDR3 protein: CASSLDQGGDYGYTF. As DNA, the CDR3 is TGTGCCAGCAGCTTGGACCAGGGGGGAGACTATGGCTACACCTTC. Filled out from reference TRBV5-6 and TRBJ1-2, the complete variable domain reads DAGVTQSPTHLIKTRGQQVTLRCSPKSGHDTVSWYQQALGQGPQFIFQYYEEEERQRGNFPDRFSGHQFPNYSSELNVNALLLGDSALYLCASSLDQGGDYGYTFGSGTRLTVV.

The chain links TRBV15 to TRBJ1-6, with D maybe TRBD1 (6 bases). The CDR3 extends over 17 amino acids. V lost 0 bases and J 7 bases, leaving 16 bases between the germline ends. The V gene's germline CDR1 is LNHNV and CDR2 YYDKDF (reference sequence). CDR3 in amino acids: CATSREGRDKLNSPLHF. CDR3 sequence (DNA): TGTGCCACCAGCAGAGAGGGCAGGGACAAGTTAAATTCACCCCTCCACTTT.

This chain joins TRBV7-9 and TRBJ2-7; no definite D call. Trimming pared 5 bases from V and 0 bases from J, leaving 8 bases between. CDR1 and CDR2 from the germline V gene are SEHNR and FQNEAQ (reference sequence). The CDR3 has 13 residues. In nucleotides, the CDR3 is TGTGCCAGCAGCAAATCCAACTCCTACGAGCAGTACTTC. It yields the protein CASSKSNSYEQYF.

Only a few counts were recorded for this clone. This chain links TRBV6-1 with TRBJ2-7, with D perhaps matching TRBD2 (6 bases). V dropped 7 bases and J dropped 3 bases, with 10 bases sitting between them. The germline CDR1 and CDR2 sequences are MNHNS and SASEGT. The CDR3 contains 12 residues. The DNA for the CDR3 is TGTGCCAGCACTAATAGCGGCTACGAGCAGTACTTC. It encodes CASTNSGYEQYF.

V gene TRBV7-2 combines with J gene TRBJ1-5, with 7 positions matching TRBD1. Trimming at V came to 5 bases and at J to 7 bases, leaving 5 bases not matched to a gene. This CDR3 has 13 residues. Germline CDR1 is SGHTA and CDR2 is FQGNSA. This chain's CDR3 is CASSPGQRQPQHF. The CDR3 DNA is TGTGCCAGCAGCCCGGGACAGAGACAGCCCCAGCATTTT.

The chain carries TRBV27 and TRBJ1-6; D unresolved. Per the germline V gene, CDR1 is MNHEY and CDR2 is SMNVEV (reference sequence). The ends were cut back, 4 bases at V and 9 bases at J, with 16 bases in the middle. CDR3 length equals 15 residues. DNA of the CDR3: TGTGCCAGCAGTTCAAAAACCGGGATAAGTTCACCCCTCCACTTT. This gives the protein CASSSKTGISSPLHF.

The J gene is TRBJ1-6, the V gene TRBV21-1; the table calls TRBD1, which could not be checked here. TRBV21-1 is a pseudogene locus. The length of the CDR3 is 17 residues. CDR3 amino acids: CASSKCQIRGLSSPLHF. CDR3 DNA sequence: TGTGCCAGCAGCAAATGTCAAATCAGGGGGTTGAGTTCACCCCTCCACTTT.

The rearrangement uses TRBV11-3 and TRBJ2-1; 7 positions match TRBD2. The CDR3 spans 17 residues. Germline lookup yields CDR1 SGHNT and CDR2 YENEEA. V lost 1 base and J lost 12; bases outside the gene matches: 18. The CDR3 region has the DNA TGTGCCAGCAGCTTAGGGGCCCAGCGGGGCCAACAAGGGGTGCAGTTCTTC. Residues: CASSLGAQRGQQGVQFF.

This clone has a single count. V gene TRBV11-2 combines with J gene TRBJ2-3; D is possibly TRBD2 (6 bases). Germline CDR1 is SGHAT and CDR2 is FQNNGV. The CDR3 contains 14 residues. Trimming cost V 5 bases and J 7 bases, with 16 bases left between them. The CDR3 loop reads CASSLGTQKNTQYF. The DNA of the CDR3 is TGTGCCAGCAGCCTGGGGACTCAGAAGAATACGCAGTATTTT.